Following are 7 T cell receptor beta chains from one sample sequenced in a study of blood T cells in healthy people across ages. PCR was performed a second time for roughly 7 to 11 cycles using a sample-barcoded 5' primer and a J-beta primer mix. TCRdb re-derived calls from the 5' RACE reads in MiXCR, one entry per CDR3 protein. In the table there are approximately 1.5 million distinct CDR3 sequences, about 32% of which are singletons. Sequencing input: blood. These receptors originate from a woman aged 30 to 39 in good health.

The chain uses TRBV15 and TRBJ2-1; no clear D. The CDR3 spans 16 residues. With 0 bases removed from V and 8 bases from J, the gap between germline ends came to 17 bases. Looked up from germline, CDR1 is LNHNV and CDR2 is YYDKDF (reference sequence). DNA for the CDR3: TGTGCCACCAGCAGAGAGACCCCTGGGGTTGTCGATGAGCAGTTCTTC. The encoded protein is CATSRETPGVVDEQFF.

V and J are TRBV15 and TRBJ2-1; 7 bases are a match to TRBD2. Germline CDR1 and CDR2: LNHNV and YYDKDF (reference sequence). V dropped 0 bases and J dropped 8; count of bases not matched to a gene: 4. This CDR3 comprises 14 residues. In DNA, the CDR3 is TGTGCCACCAGCAGAGAGGGGACTATCTATGAGCAGTTCTTC. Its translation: CATSREGTIYEQFF.

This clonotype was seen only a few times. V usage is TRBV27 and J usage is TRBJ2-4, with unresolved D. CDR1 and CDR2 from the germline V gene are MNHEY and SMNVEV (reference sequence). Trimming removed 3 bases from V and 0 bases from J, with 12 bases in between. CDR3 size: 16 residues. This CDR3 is CASSLGTQVAKNIQYF. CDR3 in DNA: TGTGCCAGCAGTTTGGGCACCCAAGTAGCCAAAAACATTCAGTACTTC.

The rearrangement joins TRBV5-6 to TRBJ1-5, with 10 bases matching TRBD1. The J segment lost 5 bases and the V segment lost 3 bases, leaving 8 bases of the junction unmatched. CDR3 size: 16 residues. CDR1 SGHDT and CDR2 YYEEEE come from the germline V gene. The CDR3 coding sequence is TGTGCCAGCAGCTCCTTCGACAGGGGGCCCCATCAGCCCCAGCATTTT. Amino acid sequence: CASSSFDRGPHQPQHF. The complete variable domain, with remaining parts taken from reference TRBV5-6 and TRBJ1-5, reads DAGVTQSPTHLIKTRGQQVTLRCSPKSGHDTVSWYQQALGQGPQFIFQYYEEEERQRGNFPDRFSGHQFPNYSSELNVNALLLGDSALYLCASSSFDRGPHQPQHFGDGTRLSIL.

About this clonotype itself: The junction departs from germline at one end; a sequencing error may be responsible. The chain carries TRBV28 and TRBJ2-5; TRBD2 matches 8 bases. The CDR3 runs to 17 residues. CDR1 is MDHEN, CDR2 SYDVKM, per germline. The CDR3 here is CTSRPLAGGFLKWEQYF. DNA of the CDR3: TGTACCAGCAGACCCCTGGCGGGAGGATTCCTTAAATGGGAGCAGTACTTC.

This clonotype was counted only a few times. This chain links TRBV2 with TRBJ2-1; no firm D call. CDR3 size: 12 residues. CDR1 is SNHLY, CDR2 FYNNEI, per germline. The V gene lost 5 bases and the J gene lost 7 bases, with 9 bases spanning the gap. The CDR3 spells CASSLSFNEQFF. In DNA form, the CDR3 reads TGTGCCAGCAGTCTGTCTTTTAATGAGCAGTTCTTC.

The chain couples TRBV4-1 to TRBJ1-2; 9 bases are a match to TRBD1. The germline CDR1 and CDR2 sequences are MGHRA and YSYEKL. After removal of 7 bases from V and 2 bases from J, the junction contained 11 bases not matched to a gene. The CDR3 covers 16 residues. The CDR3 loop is CASTPGDRAGNYGYTF. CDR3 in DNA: TGCGCCAGCACCCCAGGGGACAGGGCTGGGAACTATGGCTACACCTTC.